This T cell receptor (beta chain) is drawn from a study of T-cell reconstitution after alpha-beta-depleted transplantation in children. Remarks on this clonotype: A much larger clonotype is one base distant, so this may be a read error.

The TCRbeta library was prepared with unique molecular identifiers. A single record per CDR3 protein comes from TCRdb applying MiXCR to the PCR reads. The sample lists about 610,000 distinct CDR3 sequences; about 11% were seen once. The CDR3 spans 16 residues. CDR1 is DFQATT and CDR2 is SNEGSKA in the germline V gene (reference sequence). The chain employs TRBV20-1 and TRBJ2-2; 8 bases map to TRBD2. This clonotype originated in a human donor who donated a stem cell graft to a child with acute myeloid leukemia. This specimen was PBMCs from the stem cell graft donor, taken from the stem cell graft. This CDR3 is CCARGVAGSTTGELFF. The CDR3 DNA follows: TGCTGTGCTAGGGGGGTAGCGGGAAGTACCACCGGGGAGCTGTTTTTT.